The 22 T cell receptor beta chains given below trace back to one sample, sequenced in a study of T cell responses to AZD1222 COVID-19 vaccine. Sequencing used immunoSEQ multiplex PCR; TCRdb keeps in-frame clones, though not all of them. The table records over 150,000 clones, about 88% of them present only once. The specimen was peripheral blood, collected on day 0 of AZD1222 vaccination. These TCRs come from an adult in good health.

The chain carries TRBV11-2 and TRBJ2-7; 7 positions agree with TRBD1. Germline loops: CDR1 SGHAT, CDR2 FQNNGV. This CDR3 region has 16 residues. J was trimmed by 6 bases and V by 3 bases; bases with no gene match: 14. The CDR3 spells CASSLGALHRGSEQYF. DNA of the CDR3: TGTGCCAGCAGCTTGGGGGCCTTGCACAGGGGTTCCGAGCAGTACTTC.

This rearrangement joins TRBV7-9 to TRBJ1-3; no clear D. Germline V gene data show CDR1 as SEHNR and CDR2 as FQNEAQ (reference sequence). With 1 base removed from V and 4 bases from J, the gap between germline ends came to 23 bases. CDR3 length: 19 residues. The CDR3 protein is CASSLVGGRAPGRGNTIYF. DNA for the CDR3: TGTGCCAGCAGCTTAGTCGGCGGTCGGGCGCCTGGGCGAGGAAACACCATATATTTT.

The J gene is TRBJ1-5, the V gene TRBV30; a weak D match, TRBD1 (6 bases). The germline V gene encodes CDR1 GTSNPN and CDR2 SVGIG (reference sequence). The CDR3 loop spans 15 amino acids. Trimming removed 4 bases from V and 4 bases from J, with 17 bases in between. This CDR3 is CAWNPPDSPNQPQHF. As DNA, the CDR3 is TGTGCCTGGAACCCACCGGACAGCCCAAATCAGCCCCAGCATTTT.

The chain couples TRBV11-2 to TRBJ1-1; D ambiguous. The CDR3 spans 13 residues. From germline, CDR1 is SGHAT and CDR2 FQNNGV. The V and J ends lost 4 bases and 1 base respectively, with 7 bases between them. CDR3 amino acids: CASSSPGNTEAFF. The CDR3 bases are TGTGCCAGCAGCTCCCCGGGGAACACTGAAGCTTTCTTT.

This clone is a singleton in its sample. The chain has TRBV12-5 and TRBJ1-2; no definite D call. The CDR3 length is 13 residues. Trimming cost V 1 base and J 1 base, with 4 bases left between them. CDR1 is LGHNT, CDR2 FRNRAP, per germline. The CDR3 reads CASGLANNYGYTF. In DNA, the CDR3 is TGTGCTAGTGGTTTGGCTAATAACTATGGCTACACCTTC.

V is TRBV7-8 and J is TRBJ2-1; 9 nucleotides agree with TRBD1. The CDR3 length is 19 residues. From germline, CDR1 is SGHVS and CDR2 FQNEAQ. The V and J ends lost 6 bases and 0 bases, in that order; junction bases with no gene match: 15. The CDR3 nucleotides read TGTGCCAGCAGTCCAAACTCGGACAGGGGATGGAGCTCCTACAATGAGCAGTTCTTC. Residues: CASSPNSDRGWSSYNEQFF.

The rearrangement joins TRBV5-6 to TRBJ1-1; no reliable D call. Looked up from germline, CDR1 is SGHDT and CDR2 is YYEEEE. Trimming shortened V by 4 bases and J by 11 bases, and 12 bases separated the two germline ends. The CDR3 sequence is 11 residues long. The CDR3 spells CASSRSTVAFF. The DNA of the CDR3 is TGTGCCAGCAGCCGCTCTACTGTTGCTTTCTTT.

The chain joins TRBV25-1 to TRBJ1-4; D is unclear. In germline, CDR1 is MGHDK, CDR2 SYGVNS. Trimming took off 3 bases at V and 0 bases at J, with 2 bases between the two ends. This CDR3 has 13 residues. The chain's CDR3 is CASSDATNEKLFF. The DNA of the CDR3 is TGTGCCAGCAGTGACGCAACTAATGAAAAACTGTTTTTT.

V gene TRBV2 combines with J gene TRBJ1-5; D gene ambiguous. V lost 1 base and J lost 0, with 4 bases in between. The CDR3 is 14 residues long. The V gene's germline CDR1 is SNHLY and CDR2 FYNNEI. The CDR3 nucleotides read TGTGCCAGCAGTGAAGGATATAGCAATCAGCCCCAGCATTTT. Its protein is CASSEGYSNQPQHF.

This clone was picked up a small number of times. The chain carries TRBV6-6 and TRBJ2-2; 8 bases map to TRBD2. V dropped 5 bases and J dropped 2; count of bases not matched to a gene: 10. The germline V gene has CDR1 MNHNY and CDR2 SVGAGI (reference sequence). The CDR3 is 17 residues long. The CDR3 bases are TGTGCCAGCAGTCCCGGACTAGCTGCGCCAAACACCGGGGAGCTGTTTTTT. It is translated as CASSPGLAAPNTGELFF.

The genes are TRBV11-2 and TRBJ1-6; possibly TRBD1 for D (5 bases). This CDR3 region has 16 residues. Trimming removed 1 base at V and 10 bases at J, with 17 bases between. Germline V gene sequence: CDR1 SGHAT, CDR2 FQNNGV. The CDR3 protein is CASSLGRQGPRSPLHF. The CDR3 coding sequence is TGTGCCAGCAGCTTAGGAAGGCAGGGCCCCAGGTCACCCCTCCACTTT.

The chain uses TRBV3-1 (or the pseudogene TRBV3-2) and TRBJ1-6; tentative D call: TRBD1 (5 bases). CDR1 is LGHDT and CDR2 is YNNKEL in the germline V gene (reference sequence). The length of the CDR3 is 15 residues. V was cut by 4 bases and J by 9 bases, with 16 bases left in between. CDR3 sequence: CASSRGALPSSPLHF. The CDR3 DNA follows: TGTGCCAGCAGCCGTGGGGCCCTCCCAAGTTCACCCCTCCACTTT.

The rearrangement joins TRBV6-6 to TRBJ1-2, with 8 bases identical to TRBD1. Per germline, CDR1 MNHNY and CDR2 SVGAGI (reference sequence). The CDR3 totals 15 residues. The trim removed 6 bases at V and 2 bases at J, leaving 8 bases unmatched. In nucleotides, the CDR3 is TGTGCCAGCAGGTACAGGGGGGCCCTCAACTATGGCTACACCTTC. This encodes CASRYRGALNYGYTF.

In nucleotides, the CDR3 is TGCAGCGTTGTTTCGGGGTTCTCCTACGAGCAGTACTTC. This codes for CSVVSGFSYEQYF. The chain recombines TRBV29-1 with TRBJ2-7, with D possibly matching TRBD2 (5 bases). Trimming shortened V by 4 bases and J by 0 bases, and 10 bases separated the two germline ends. From germline, CDR1 is SQVTM and CDR2 ANQGSEA. The CDR3 runs to 13 residues.

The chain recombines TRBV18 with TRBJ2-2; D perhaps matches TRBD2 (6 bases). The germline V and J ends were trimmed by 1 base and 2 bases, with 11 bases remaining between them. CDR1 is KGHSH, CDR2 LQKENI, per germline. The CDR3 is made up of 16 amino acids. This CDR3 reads CASSPRIAENTGELFF. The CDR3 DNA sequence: TGTGCCAGCTCACCACGAATAGCGGAAAACACCGGGGAGCTGTTTTTT.

The CDR3 spells CASSLRMEGRGNGYTF. CDR3 DNA sequence: TGCGCCAGCAGCTTGAGGATGGAGGGCCGAGGGAATGGCTACACCTTC. The rearrangement links TRBV5-1 to TRBJ1-2; D is unclear. Per germline, CDR1 SGHRS and CDR2 YFSETQ. The CDR3 runs 16 residues. V was trimmed by 1 base and J by 6 bases, leaving 19 bases between them.

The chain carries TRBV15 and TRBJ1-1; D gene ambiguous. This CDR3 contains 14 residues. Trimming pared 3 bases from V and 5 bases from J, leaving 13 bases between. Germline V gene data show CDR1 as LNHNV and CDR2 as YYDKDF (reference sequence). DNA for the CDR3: TGTGCCACCAGCAGGGCGACGGTAGGGACTGAAGCTTTCTTT. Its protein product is CATSRATVGTEAFF.

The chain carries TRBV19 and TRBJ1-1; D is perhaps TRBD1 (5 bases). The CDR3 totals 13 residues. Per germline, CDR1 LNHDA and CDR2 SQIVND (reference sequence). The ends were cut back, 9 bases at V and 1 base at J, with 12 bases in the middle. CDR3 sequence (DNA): TGTGCCAGCGGCCGGGACGGGAACACTGAAGCTTTCTTT. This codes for CASGRDGNTEAFF.

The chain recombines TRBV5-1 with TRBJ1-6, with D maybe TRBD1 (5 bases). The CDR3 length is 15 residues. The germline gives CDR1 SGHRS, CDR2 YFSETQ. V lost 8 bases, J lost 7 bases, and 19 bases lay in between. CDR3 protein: CASTESQGSNSPLHF. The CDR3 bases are TGCGCCAGTACTGAGTCGCAGGGTTCGAATTCACCCCTCCACTTT.

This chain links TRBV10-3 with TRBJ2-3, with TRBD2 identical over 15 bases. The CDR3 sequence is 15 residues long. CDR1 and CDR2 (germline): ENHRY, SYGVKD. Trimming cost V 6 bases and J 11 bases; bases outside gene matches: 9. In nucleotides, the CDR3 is TGTGCCATCAGCCCTGGGACTAGCGGGGGGAGTCTGCAGTATTTT. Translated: CAISPGTSGGSLQYF.

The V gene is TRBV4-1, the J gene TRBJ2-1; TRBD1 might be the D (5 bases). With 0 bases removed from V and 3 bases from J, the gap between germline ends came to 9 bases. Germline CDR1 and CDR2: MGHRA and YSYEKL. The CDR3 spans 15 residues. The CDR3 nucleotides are TGCGCCAGCAGCCAAGATGGGGCGGTCTACAATGAGCAGTTCTTC. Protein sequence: CASSQDGAVYNEQFF.

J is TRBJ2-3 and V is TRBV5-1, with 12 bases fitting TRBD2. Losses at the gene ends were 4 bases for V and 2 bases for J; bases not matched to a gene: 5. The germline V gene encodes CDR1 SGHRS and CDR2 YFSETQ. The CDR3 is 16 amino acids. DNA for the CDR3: TGCGCCAGCAGCGAACTAGCGGGAGGCCCCACAGATACGCAGTATTTT. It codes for CASSELAGGPTDTQYF.